The rows below give T cell receptor beta chains drawn from one sample of a study of CD8 T cells in ankylosing spondylitis. TCRdb redid the calling of the 5' RACE reads with MiXCR, one entry per CDR3 protein. The sample lists about 260,000 distinct CDR3 sequences, more than 20% occurring once. The sequenced material came from blood, either unsorted or a sorted T cell fraction (not recorded which). These receptors all come from a male donor with ankylosing spondylitis or in good health (not recorded which). CDR3s include the opening cysteine and the closing phenylalanine or tryptophan. The order of the fields is clone size, V gene, J gene, D gene, CDR3 protein, CDR3 DNA. The D gene is left open where the match is weak. The size field is filled for only some rows; it gives once, few, many or a size class.

abundance: .
v_gene: TRBV7-6
j_gene: TRBJ2-7
d_gene: TRBD2
CDR3aa: CASSPPGTRISYEQYF
CDR3nt: TGTGCCAGCAGCCCCCCCGGGACTAGAATTTCCTACGAGCAGTACTTC

abundance: .
v_gene: TRBV5-5
j_gene: TRBJ2-7
d_gene: .
CDR3aa: CATGRGDPTYEQYF
CDR3nt: TGTGCCACCGGCCGGGGCGACCCAACCTACGAGCAGTACTTC

abundance: many
v_gene: TRBV20-1
j_gene: TRBJ1-6
d_gene: .
CDR3aa: CSARQAPGLDNSPLHF
CDR3nt: TGCAGTGCCCGACAAGCCCCAGGGCTCGATAATTCACCCCTCCACTTT

abundance: .
v_gene: TRBV4-2
j_gene: TRBJ2-1
d_gene: TRBD2
CDR3aa: CASSRGGWGGLAGASSYNEQFF
CDR3nt: TGTGCCAGCAGCCGAGGAGGGTGGGGAGGACTAGCGGGGGCCAGCTCCTACAATGAGCAGTTCTTC

abundance: few
v_gene: TRBV12-3/TRBV12-4
j_gene: TRBJ1-2
d_gene: .
CDR3aa: CASSSRGPLNYGYTF
CDR3nt: TGTGCCAGCAGTTCCCGGGGTCCCCTCAACTATGGCTACACCTTC

abundance: .
v_gene: TRBV5-5
j_gene: TRBJ2-3
d_gene: TRBD2
CDR3aa: CASSLIAGGSTDTQYF
CDR3nt: TGTGCCAGCAGCTTGATAGCGGGGGGGAGCACAGATACGCAGTATTTT

abundance: few
v_gene: TRBV29-1
j_gene: TRBJ2-7
d_gene: TRBD2
CDR3aa: CSVRGRVSYEQYF
CDR3nt: TGCAGCGTCCGGGGGAGGGTCTCCTACGAGCAGTACTTC

abundance: .
v_gene: TRBV20-1
j_gene: TRBJ1-1
d_gene: .
CDR3aa: CSAAQGGRRTEAFF
CDR3nt: TGCAGTGCCGCGCAAGGGGGGAGACGGACTGAAGCTTTCTTT

abundance: many
v_gene: TRBV11-2
j_gene: TRBJ1-5
d_gene: .
CDR3aa: CASSSAENQPQHF
CDR3nt: TGTGCCAGCAGCTCCGCTGAAAATCAGCCCCAGCATTTT

abundance: many
v_gene: TRBV21-1
j_gene: TRBJ2-1
d_gene: .
CDR3aa: CASSDVSVYNEQFF
CDR3nt: TGTGCCTCCTCTGATGTGTCGGTATACAATGAGCAGTTCTTC

abundance: many
v_gene: TRBV20-1
j_gene: TRBJ2-2
d_gene: .
CDR3aa: CSARGDPYTGELFF
CDR3nt: TGCAGTGCTAGAGGGGACCCATACACCGGGGAGCTGTTTTTT

abundance: many
v_gene: TRBV6-4
j_gene: TRBJ1-1
d_gene: TRBD1
CDR3aa: CASSDSGQGNTEAFF
CDR3nt: TGTGCCAGCAGTGACTCTGGACAGGGAAACACTGAAGCTTTCTTT

abundance: few
v_gene: TRBV10-3
j_gene: TRBJ2-5
d_gene: .
CDR3aa: CATTPNIRETQYF
CDR3nt: TGTGCCACAACACCGAACATAAGGGAGACCCAGTACTTC

abundance: .
v_gene: TRBV20-1
j_gene: TRBJ2-3
d_gene: .
CDR3aa: CSARAPPASRTSDTQYF
CDR3nt: TGCAGTGCTAGAGCCCCGCCGGCTAGCCGGACTTCAGATACGCAGTATTTT

abundance: .
v_gene: TRBV5-5
j_gene: TRBJ2-1
d_gene: .
CDR3aa: CASSILDRYNEQFF
CDR3nt: TGTGCCAGCAGCATTCTCGACAGATACAATGAGCAGTTCTTC

abundance: .
v_gene: TRBV20-1
j_gene: TRBJ2-1
d_gene: .
CDR3aa: CSARVVRVGNEQFF
CDR3nt: TGCAGTGCTAGAGTTGTGCGGGTTGGTAATGAGCAGTTCTTC

abundance: many
v_gene: TRBV10-3
j_gene: TRBJ2-3
d_gene: TRBD2
CDR3aa: CAISLTSGVGDTQYF
CDR3nt: TGTGCCATCAGCCTGACTAGCGGGGTGGGGGATACGCAGTATTTT

abundance: few
v_gene: TRBV20-1
j_gene: TRBJ2-4
d_gene: .
CDR3aa: CSVLAKNIQYF
CDR3nt: TGCAGTGTTTTAGCCAAAAACATTCAGTACTTC

abundance: many
v_gene: TRBV20-1
j_gene: TRBJ2-1
d_gene: TRBD1
CDR3aa: CSARDHRQGPFYNEQFF
CDR3nt: TGCAGTGCTAGAGACCACCGACAGGGGCCCTTTTACAATGAGCAGTTCTTC

abundance: many
v_gene: TRBV9
j_gene: TRBJ1-5
d_gene: .
CDR3aa: CASSEGHGNQPQHF
CDR3nt: TGTGCCAGCAGCGAGGGACATGGGAATCAGCCCCAGCATTTT

abundance: many
v_gene: TRBV6-5
j_gene: TRBJ2-2
d_gene: TRBD2
CDR3aa: CASSSWTSGAGELFF
CDR3nt: TGTGCCAGCAGTTCATGGACTAGCGGGGCCGGGGAGCTGTTTTTT

abundance: .
v_gene: TRBV20-1
j_gene: TRBJ1-2
d_gene: .
CDR3aa: CSARDLGTYGYTF
CDR3nt: TGCAGTGCTAGAGATCTAGGAACATATGGCTACACCTTC

abundance: few
v_gene: TRBV15
j_gene: TRBJ2-7
d_gene: .
CDR3aa: CATSRDRVDEQYF
CDR3nt: TGTGCCACCAGCAGAGATAGGGTGGACGAGCAGTACTTC

abundance: .
v_gene: TRBV15
j_gene: TRBJ2-5
d_gene: .
CDR3aa: CATSRDAQAETQYF
CDR3nt: TGTGCCACCAGCAGAGATGCACAGGCGGAGACCCAGTACTTC

abundance: many
v_gene: TRBV3-1
j_gene: TRBJ1-5
d_gene: .
CDR3aa: CASSGDRQNQPQHF
CDR3nt: TGTGCCAGCAGCGGGGACCGCCAGAATCAGCCCCAGCATTTT

abundance: many
v_gene: TRBV29-1
j_gene: TRBJ2-3
d_gene: TRBD2
CDR3aa: CSVIGRGTDTQYF
CDR3nt: TGCAGCGTGATCGGGAGGGGCACAGATACGCAGTATTTT

abundance: few
v_gene: TRBV20-1
j_gene: TRBJ1-2
d_gene: TRBD1
CDR3aa: CSARDMTGGVSGDYGYTF
CDR3nt: TGCAGTGCTAGAGATATGACAGGGGGCGTATCAGGCGACTATGGCTACACCTTC

abundance: many
v_gene: TRBV20-1
j_gene: TRBJ2-2
d_gene: .
CDR3aa: CSATYSRSSRFTGELFF
CDR3nt: TGCAGTGCTACCTACTCGCGGTCCTCCAGGTTCACCGGGGAGCTGTTTTTT

abundance: many
v_gene: TRBV6-1
j_gene: TRBJ1-2
d_gene: .
CDR3aa: CASSPGKDYGYTF
CDR3nt: TGTGCCAGCAGTCCAGGCAAGGACTATGGCTACACCTTC

abundance: few
v_gene: TRBV20-1
j_gene: TRBJ2-3
d_gene: .
CDR3aa: CSASFGGRRGDTQYF
CDR3nt: TGCAGTGCTAGTTTCGGGGGTAGAAGAGGAGATACGCAGTATTTT

abundance: few
v_gene: TRBV12-3/TRBV12-4
j_gene: TRBJ2-7
d_gene: TRBD1
CDR3aa: CASSAAGGHEQYF
CDR3nt: TGTGCCAGCAGTGCCGCAGGGGGCCACGAGCAGTACTTC

abundance: .
v_gene: TRBV28
j_gene: TRBJ2-3
d_gene: .
CDR3aa: CASSSPDRDTQYF
CDR3nt: TGTGCCAGCAGTTCTCCTGATCGAGATACGCAGTATTTT

abundance: few
v_gene: TRBV6-1
j_gene: TRBJ2-3
d_gene: .
CDR3aa: CASSTSTLDTDTQYF
CDR3nt: TGTGCCAGCAGCACGTCGACCCTGGACACAGATACGCAGTATTTT

abundance: many
v_gene: TRBV20-1
j_gene: TRBJ1-2
d_gene: TRBD1
CDR3aa: CSASPDRVDGYTF
CDR3nt: TGCAGTGCCTCGCCCGACAGGGTGGATGGCTACACCTTC

abundance: few
v_gene: TRBV12-3/TRBV12-4
j_gene: TRBJ2-7
d_gene: TRBD2
CDR3aa: CASSFRFGGARGEQYF
CDR3nt: TGTGCCAGCAGTTTCCGTTTCGGGGGGGCCCGGGGCGAGCAGTACTTC

abundance: many
v_gene: TRBV12-3/TRBV12-4
j_gene: TRBJ2-5
d_gene: TRBD1
CDR3aa: CASSPTGPQETQYF
CDR3nt: TGTGCCAGCAGCCCGACAGGGCCGCAAGAGACCCAGTACTTC

abundance: many
v_gene: TRBV10-3
j_gene: TRBJ1-2
d_gene: TRBD1
CDR3aa: CASGQGEYYGYTF
CDR3nt: TGTGCCTCCGGACAGGGTGAATATTATGGCTACACCTTC

abundance: few
v_gene: TRBV5-1
j_gene: TRBJ2-3
d_gene: TRBD1
CDR3aa: CASSLGGQGADTQYF
CDR3nt: TGCGCCAGCAGCTTGGGGGGACAGGGGGCAGATACGCAGTATTTT

abundance: .
v_gene: TRBV6-2/TRBV6-3
j_gene: TRBJ1-6
d_gene: .
CDR3aa: CASLQASYNSPLHF
CDR3nt: TGTGCCAGCCTCCAAGCCAGTTATAATTCACCCCTCCACTTT

abundance: .
v_gene: TRBV20-1
j_gene: TRBJ2-5
d_gene: TRBD2
CDR3aa: CSASGTSGLEGETQYF
CDR3nt: TGCAGTGCTAGCGGGACATCGGGACTAGAGGGAGAGACCCAGTACTTC

abundance: many
v_gene: TRBV12-3/TRBV12-4
j_gene: TRBJ2-7
d_gene: .
CDR3aa: CASSINRDHEQYF
CDR3nt: TGTGCCAGCAGTATTAACAGGGACCACGAGCAGTACTTC

abundance: few
v_gene: TRBV20-1
j_gene: TRBJ1-2
d_gene: .
CDR3aa: CSATGRYGYTF
CDR3nt: TGCAGTGCGACAGGCCGCTATGGCTACACCTTC